This T cell receptor (beta chain) was recorded in a study of T cell responses to AZD1222 COVID-19 vaccine. From germline, CDR1 is LNHDA and CDR2 SQIVND (reference sequence). The CDR3 has 13 residues. Clones were sequenced by immunoSEQ multiplex PCR, and TCRdb holds only the in-frame ones, with some missing. This table has nearly 110,000 clones, about nine tenths appearing once. Researchers grouped second doses given at about 4 or about 12 weeks into one pool. The gene calls are TRBV19 and TRBJ2-7; D unclear. This TCR was sampled from an adult who received the AZD1222 COVID-19 vaccine. Sequencing used peripheral blood, obtained 28 days after the second AZD1222 dose. CDR3 nucleotide sequence: TGTGCAGTCTCGCTGGGGATCGACTACGAGCAGTACTTC. The encoded protein is CAVSLGIDYEQYF.